This T cell receptor (beta chain) emerged from a study of early T cells in non-severe SARS-CoV-2 infection. Germline V gene lookup returns CDR1 ENHRY and CDR2 SYGVKD. The CDR3 spans 12 residues. V lost 10 bases to trimming and J lost 1 base, with 7 bases between them. Using its own MiXCR run on the 5' RACE reads, TCRdb lists one record per CDR3 protein. The sample contains over 60,000 distinct CDR3 sequences, roughly 12% of which appear only once. The chain joins TRBV10-3 to TRBJ2-2; a weak D match, TRBD1 (6 bases). The source material was whole blood, sampled at baseline. This TCR was recovered from an adult who was a healthcare worker with PCR-confirmed SARS-CoV-2 infection or an uninfected control (not recorded which). The CDR3 bases are TGTGCCACCAGGGGGAACACCGGGGAGCTGTTTTTT. Translation gives CATRGNTGELFF.